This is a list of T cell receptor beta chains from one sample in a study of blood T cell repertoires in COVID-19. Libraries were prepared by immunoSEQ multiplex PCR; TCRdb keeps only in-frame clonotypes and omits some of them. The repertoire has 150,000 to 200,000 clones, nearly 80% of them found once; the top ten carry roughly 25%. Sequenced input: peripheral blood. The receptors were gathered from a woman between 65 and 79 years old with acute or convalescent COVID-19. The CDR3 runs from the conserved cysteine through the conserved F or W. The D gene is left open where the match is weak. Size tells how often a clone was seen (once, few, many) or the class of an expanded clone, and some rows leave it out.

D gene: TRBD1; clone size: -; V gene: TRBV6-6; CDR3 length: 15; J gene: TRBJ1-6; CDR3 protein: CASSYREGGNSPLHF; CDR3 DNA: TGTGCCAGCAGTTACCGGGAAGGGGGCAATTCACCCCTCCACTTT
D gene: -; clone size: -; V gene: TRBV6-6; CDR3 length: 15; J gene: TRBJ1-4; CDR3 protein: CASSPRDRGNEKLFF; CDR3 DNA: TGTGCCAGCAGTCCCAGGGATCGTGGTAATGAAAAACTGTTTTTT
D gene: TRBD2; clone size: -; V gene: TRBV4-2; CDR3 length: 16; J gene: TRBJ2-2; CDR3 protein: CASSQGLAANTGELFF; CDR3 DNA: TGTGCCAGCAGCCAAGGACTAGCGGCAAACACCGGGGAGCTGTTTTTT
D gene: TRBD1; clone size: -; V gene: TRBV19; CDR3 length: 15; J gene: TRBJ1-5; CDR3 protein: CASSYRGDSNQPQHF; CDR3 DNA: TGTGCCAGTAGCTACAGGGGGGATAGCAATCAGCCCCAGCATTTT
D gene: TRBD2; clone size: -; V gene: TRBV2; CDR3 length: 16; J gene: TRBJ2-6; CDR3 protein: CASGGGRGSGANVLTF; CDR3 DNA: TGTGCCAGTGGGGGCGGGAGGGGCTCTGGGGCCAACGTCCTGACTTTC
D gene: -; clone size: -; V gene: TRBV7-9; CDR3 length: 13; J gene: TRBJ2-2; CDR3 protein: CASSPLGGGELFF; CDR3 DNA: TGTGCCAGCAGCCCGCTAGGTGGCGGGGAGCTGTTTTTT
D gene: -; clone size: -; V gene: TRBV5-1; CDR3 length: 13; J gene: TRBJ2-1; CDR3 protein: CASSLDGSGYSFF; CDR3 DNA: TGCGCCAGCAGCTTGGATGGCTCGGGGTACTCGTTCTTC
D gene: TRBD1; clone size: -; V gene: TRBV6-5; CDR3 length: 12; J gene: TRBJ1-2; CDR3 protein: CASRGDRHGYTF; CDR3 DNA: TGTGCCAGCAGGGGGGACAGGCATGGCTACACCTTC
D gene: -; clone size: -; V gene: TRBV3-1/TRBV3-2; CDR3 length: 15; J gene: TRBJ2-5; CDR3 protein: CASSHWWGLKETQYF; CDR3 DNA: TGTGCCAGCAGCCATTGGTGGGGACTTAAAGAGACCCAGTACTTC
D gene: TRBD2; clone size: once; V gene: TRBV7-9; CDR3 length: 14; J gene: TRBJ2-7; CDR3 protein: CASSRTSDSYEQYF; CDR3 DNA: TGTGCCAGCAGCCGGACTAGCGACTCCTACGAGCAGTACTTC
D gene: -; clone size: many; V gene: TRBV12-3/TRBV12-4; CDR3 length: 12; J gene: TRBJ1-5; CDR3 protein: CASSPSNQPQHF; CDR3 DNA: TGTGCCAGCAGTCCAAGCAATCAGCCCCAGCATTTT
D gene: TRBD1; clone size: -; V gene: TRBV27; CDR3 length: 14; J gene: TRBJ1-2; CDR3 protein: CASSMTGVNYGYTF; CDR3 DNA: TGTGCCAGCAGTATGACAGGGGTTAACTATGGCTACACCTTC
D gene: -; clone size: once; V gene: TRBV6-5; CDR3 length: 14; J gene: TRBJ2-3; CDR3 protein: CASKLGGDTDTQYF; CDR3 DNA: TGTGCCAGCAAGTTGGGAGGAGACACAGATACGCAGTATTTT
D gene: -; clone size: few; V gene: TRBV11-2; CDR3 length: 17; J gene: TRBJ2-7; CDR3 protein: CASSLGDRRELRYEQYF; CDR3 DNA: TGTGCCAGCAGCTTAGGGGACAGGCGGGAGCTGCGCTACGAGCAGTACTTC
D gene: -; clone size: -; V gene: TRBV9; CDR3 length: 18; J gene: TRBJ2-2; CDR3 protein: CASSGGDTQYGNTGELFF; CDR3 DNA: TGTGCCAGCAGCGGGGGAGACACCCAATACGGAAACACCGGGGAGCTGTTTTTT
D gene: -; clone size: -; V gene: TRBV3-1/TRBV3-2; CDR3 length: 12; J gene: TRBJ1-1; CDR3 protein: CASSPDSFEAFF; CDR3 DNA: TGTGCCAGCAGCCCGGACAGCTTTGAAGCTTTCTTT
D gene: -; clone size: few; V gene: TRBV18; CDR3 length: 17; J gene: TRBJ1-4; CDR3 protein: CASSPEQLRTTNEKLFF; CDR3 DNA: TGTGCCAGCTCACCTGAACAGCTGAGAACCACTAATGAAAAACTGTTTTTT
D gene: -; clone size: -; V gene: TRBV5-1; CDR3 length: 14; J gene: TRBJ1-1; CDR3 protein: CASSLDSSPVEAFF; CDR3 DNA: TGCGCCAGCAGCTTGGATTCTTCCCCAGTTGAAGCTTTCTTT